Described below is a single TCR beta chain sequence and its context. The antigen is not known. These data belong to a study of post-analysis software for immune sequencing data. Trimming removed 6 bases from V and 6 bases from J, with 20 bases in between. The CDR3 consists of 15 residues. The library was made from cDNA and included unique molecular identifiers. The source material, roughly 0.9 to 11 million T cells, gave rise to 500,000 or so cDNA molecules. TCRdb re-called the PCR reads through MiXCR, storing one row per CDR3 protein. The repertoire includes around 770,000 distinct CDR3 sequences, around 42% of them detected once, and roughly 4.9% sits in the top ten. Study-level points and caveats: The normalized Chao1 diversity of multiple sclerosis patients was significantly lower than that of controls. F measure showed strong co-clustering of same-batch samples. Roughly five TRBV segments appeared more often in patients than in controls, and TRBV5-6, TRBV5-1 and TRBV20-1 were among these.

This sequence joins TRBV12-3 or TRBV12-4 and TRBJ1-2; D is possibly TRBD1 (5 bases). Sequenced material: blood. The sequence derives from a girl aged 10-17 years with multiple sclerosis. The CDR3 DNA reads as TGTGCCAGCAGCCCTGGCAGGGCCGTTATTCATGGCTACACCTTC. Its protein is CASSPGRAVIHGYTF.